This record concerns one T cell receptor (beta chain) sequence. Generated by immunoSEQ multiplex PCR, the TCRdb table keeps only in-frame clones and is missing some. The repertoire holds a few hundred thousand clones, with 89% as singletons. These data come from a study of blood T cell repertoires in COVID-19. This CDR3 contains 16 residues. Trimming removed 2 bases from V and 8 bases from J; junction bases left unmatched: 13. CDR1 and CDR2 (germline): SGHRS, YFSETQ. The clonotype comes from a woman aged 25 to 45 who had recovered from COVID-19. This rearrangement joins TRBV5-1 to TRBJ2-1; the match to TRBD2 covers 7 bases. The sequenced material came from PBMCs or T cells enriched from blood (not recorded which). The CDR3 DNA reads TGCGCCAGCAGCTTCACGGCGGGAGTGTCGGTTCATGAGCAGTTCTTC. Translation gives CASSFTAGVSVHEQFF.